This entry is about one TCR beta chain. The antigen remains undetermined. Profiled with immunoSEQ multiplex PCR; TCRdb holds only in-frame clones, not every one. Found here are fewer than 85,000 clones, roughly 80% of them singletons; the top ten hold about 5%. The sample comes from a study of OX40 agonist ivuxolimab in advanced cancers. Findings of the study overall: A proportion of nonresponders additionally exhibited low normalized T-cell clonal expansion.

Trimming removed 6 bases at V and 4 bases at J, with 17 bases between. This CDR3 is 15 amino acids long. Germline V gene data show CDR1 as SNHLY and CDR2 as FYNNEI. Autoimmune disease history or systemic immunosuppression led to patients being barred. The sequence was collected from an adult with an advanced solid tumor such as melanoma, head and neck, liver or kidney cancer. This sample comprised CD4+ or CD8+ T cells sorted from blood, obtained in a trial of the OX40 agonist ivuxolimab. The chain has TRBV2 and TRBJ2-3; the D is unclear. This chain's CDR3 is CASRLVAFLADTQYF. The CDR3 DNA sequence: TGTGCCAGCAGACTTGTGGCATTTCTGGCAGATACGCAGTATTTT.